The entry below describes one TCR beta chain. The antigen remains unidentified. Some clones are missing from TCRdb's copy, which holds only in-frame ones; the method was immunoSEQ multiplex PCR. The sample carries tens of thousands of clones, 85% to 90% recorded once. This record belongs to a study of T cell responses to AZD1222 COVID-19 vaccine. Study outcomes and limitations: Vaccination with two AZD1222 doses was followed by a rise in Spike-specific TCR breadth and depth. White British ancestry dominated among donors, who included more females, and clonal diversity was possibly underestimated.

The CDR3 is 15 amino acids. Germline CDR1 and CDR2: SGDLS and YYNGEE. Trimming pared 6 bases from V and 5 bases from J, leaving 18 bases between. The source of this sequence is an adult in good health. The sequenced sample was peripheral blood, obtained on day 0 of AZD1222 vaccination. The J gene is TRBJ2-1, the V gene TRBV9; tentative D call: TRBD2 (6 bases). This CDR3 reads CASTAPSGGHNEQFF. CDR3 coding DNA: TGTGCCAGCACCGCCCCGTCCGGGGGTCACAATGAGCAGTTCTTC.